The 16 T cell receptor beta chains below were found in one sample sequenced in a study of blood T cells in healthy people across ages. Next came a second PCR, run for roughly 6 to 11 cycles, which used a sample-barcoded 5' primer along with a J-beta primer mix. TCRdb reprocessed the 5' RACE reads with MiXCR, giving one entry per CDR3 protein. The table shows hundreds of thousands of distinct CDR3 sequences, with over 40% occurring only once. Sequencing was done on a sample of blood. The receptors derive from a man older than 75 in good health.

The chain links TRBV20-1 to TRBJ2-7; D remains unclear. Per the germline V gene, CDR1 is DFQATT and CDR2 is SNEGSKA (reference sequence). This CDR3 contains 12 residues. V was cut by 1 base and J by 6 bases, with 10 bases left in between. The CDR3 is CSARGGSSEQYF. DNA for the CDR3: TGCAGTGCTAGAGGGGGAAGTTCCGAGCAGTACTTC.

The chain joins TRBV7-9 to TRBJ2-1; no clear D gene. TRBJ2-7 explains the end of the DNA better; the J call may be wrong. CDR3 length: 13 amino acids. Per germline, CDR1 SEHNR and CDR2 FQNEAQ (reference sequence). The CDR3 here is CASSFYSSGEQYF. CDR3 sequence (DNA): TGTGCCAGCAGCTTTTATTCATCTGGAGAGCAGTACTTC.

The chain recombines TRBV7-3 with TRBJ1-1; TRBD1 might be the D (5 bases). CDR3 length equals 15 residues. The V gene's germline CDR1 is SGHTA and CDR2 FQGTGA. The V and J ends lost 5 bases and 0 bases respectively, with 13 bases between them. In DNA form, the CDR3 reads TGTGCCAGCAGCAGGCTGGGGGGGGTGAACACTGAAGCTTTCTTT. Translated: CASSRLGGVNTEAFF.

The CDR3 bases are TGTGCCAACAAACCCTTTAGGAACACCGGGGAGCTGTTTTTT. Translation: CANKPFRNTGELFF. This chain uses TRBV6-2 or TRBV6-3 with TRBJ2-2; no clear D. Germline loops: CDR1 MNHEY, CDR2 SVGEGT. The length of the CDR3 is 14 residues. V lost 10 bases and J lost 1, with 13 bases in between.

The V call is TRBV30, the J call TRBJ1-2; D is unclear. CDR3 length: 13 residues. Germline CDR1 reads GTSNPN; CDR2 reads SVGIG (reference sequence). Trimming pared 0 bases from V and 8 bases from J, leaving 13 bases between. In nucleotides, the CDR3 is TGTGCCTGGAGTGTACCCGAGGGAGGCGGCTACACCTTC. Its protein is CAWSVPEGGGYTF.

The chain has TRBV6-5 and TRBJ2-1; TRBD1 aligns across 9 bases. From germline, CDR1 is MNHEY and CDR2 SVGAGI. The CDR3 consists of 16 residues. After removal of 6 bases from V and 10 bases from J, the junction contained 16 bases not matched to a gene. The CDR3 DNA follows: TGTGCCAGCAGATACCTACGGGACAGGGCCGAGGGGGAGCAGTTCTTC. As protein: CASRYLRDRAEGEQFF.

This chain uses TRBV28 with TRBJ2-7, with 8 bases matching TRBD2. The CDR3 runs 13 residues. J gave up 8 bases and V 4 bases, and 7 bases lay outside the gene matches. From germline, CDR1 is MDHEN and CDR2 SYDVKM. The CDR3 DNA is TGTGCCAGCAGTTCCTCTGGACTAGCCAAGCAGTACTTC. It specifies CASSSSGLAKQYF.

This chain links TRBV2 with TRBJ1-3; D is possibly TRBD1 (5 bases). The CDR3 totals 14 residues. Germline assignment: CDR1 SNHLY and CDR2 FYNNEI. The germline V and J ends were trimmed by 8 bases and 1 base, with 12 bases remaining between them. This chain's CDR3 is CASRGDPSGNTIYF. CDR3 in DNA: TGTGCCAGCCGAGGGGATCCATCTGGAAACACCATATATTTT.

V gene TRBV18 combines with J gene TRBJ2-3; maybe TRBD1 (5 bases). Trimming cost V 6 bases and J 1 base, with 14 bases left between them. The length of the CDR3 is 15 residues. Germline V gene data show CDR1 as KGHSH and CDR2 as LQKENI. CDR3 DNA sequence: TGTGCCAGCTCTACCAAAGGGGTAGGCACAGATACGCAGTATTTT. Translation: CASSTKGVGTDTQYF.

V is TRBV10-1 and J is TRBJ2-5, with a weak D call TRBD2 (6 bases). The CDR3 consists of 15 residues. Looked up from germline, CDR1 is WNHNN and CDR2 is SYGVQD (reference sequence). Trimming shortened V by 0 bases and J by 1 base, and 9 bases separated the two germline ends. DNA of the CDR3: TGCGCCAGCAGTGAGTCGGACGGGGGCCAAGAGACCCAGTACTTC. The encoded protein is CASSESDGGQETQYF.

Details on this clonotype: Given a much more abundant clone one base away, this may be a read error. The chain links TRBV29-1 to TRBJ2-7; 11 bases line up with TRBD2. Germline V gives CDR1 SQVTM, CDR2 ANQGSEA. CDR3 length equals 14 residues. V gave up 4 bases and J gave up 7 bases; unmatched junction bases: 9. This CDR3 reads CSVADSGRAGEQYF. Here the CDR3 DNA reads TGCAGCGTTGCCGATAGCGGGAGGGCCGGTGAGCAGTACTTC.

About this clonotype: A much more abundant neighbour one base away suggests this may be a read error. The chain has TRBV4-2 and TRBJ2-5; 13 bases are shared with TRBD2. From germline, CDR1 is LGHNA and CDR2 YNFKEQ. There are 16 residues in the CDR3. J gave up 7 bases and V 3 bases, and 8 bases lay outside the gene matches. The CDR3 region is CASSHSGLAGSGTQYF. The CDR3 bases are TGTGCCAGCAGCCATTCGGGACTAGCGGGGTCAGGGACCCAGTACTTC.

Details on this clonotype: This sequence may be a read error, since a much larger clone differs from it by one base. This chain joins TRBV20-1 and TRBJ2-5; 9 positions agree with TRBD1. The J call may not be correct, given that the DNA end is closer to TRBJ2-7. Germline V CDR1 and CDR2: DFQATT, SNEGSKA (reference sequence). CDR3 size: 13 residues. The CDR3 coding sequence is TGCAGTGCCTTCCCGGGACAGGGAAGCGAGCAGTACTTC. Amino acids: CSAFPGQGSEQYF.

The chain links TRBV7-2 to TRBJ1-1; D is unclear. The CDR3 is 13 amino acids. CDR1 is SGHTA, CDR2 FQGNSA, per germline. V was pared by 1 base and J by 6 bases, with 9 bases between. CDR3 DNA: TGTGCCAGCAGCTTAGAGCAGTTCGCTGAAGCTTTCTTT. Translating it yields CASSLEQFAEAFF.

This clonotype was detected a few times. The CDR3 sequence: CASSVGRQGVTEAFF. The CDR3, as DNA: TGTGCCAGCAGTGTAGGGCGGCAGGGTGTCACTGAAGCTTTCTTT. V is TRBV25-1 and J is TRBJ1-1; D perhaps matches TRBD1 (5 bases). The CDR3 covers 15 residues. Germline V gives CDR1 MGHDK, CDR2 SYGVNS. Trimming cost V 4 bases and J 4 bases, with 16 bases left between them.

The chain links TRBV27 to TRBJ2-5; D uncertain. There are 13 residues in the CDR3. V gave up 6 bases and J gave up 4 bases, with 12 bases separating them. The germline gives CDR1 MNHEY, CDR2 SMNVEV (reference sequence). Written as DNA, the CDR3 is TGTGCCAGCAGACGTAGAGGTGTAGAGACCCAGTACTTC. Translated, it gives CASRRRGVETQYF.